This TCR beta chain was identified during a study of neoadjuvant anti-PD-1 for oral cavity cancer. Study outcomes and limitations: Post-nivolumab, blood T cell clonality was significantly elevated in non-responders.

Time point here: after neoadjuvant nivolumab, at surgical resection. Data came from immunoSEQ multiplex PCR; TCRdb stores just in-frame clones and leaves some out. The table includes some 31,000 clones, about 80% detected once. Remarks on this clone: Antigen specificity is unknown.

Germline CDR1 reads MDHEN; CDR2 reads SYDVKM. The CDR3 extends over 13 amino acids. Trimming stripped 6 bases from V and 6 bases from J, with 11 bases between. This sequence originates from a person aged 40 to 85 with oral cavity squamous cell carcinoma. The V call is TRBV28, the J call TRBJ1-4; D perhaps matches TRBD1 (5 bases). The sequencing here drew on PBMCs, taken after nivolumab (anti-PD-1) treatment. The DNA of the CDR3 is TGTGCCAGCAGCCGCGTACAGGATGAAAAACTGTTTTTT. Protein: CASSRVQDEKLFF.